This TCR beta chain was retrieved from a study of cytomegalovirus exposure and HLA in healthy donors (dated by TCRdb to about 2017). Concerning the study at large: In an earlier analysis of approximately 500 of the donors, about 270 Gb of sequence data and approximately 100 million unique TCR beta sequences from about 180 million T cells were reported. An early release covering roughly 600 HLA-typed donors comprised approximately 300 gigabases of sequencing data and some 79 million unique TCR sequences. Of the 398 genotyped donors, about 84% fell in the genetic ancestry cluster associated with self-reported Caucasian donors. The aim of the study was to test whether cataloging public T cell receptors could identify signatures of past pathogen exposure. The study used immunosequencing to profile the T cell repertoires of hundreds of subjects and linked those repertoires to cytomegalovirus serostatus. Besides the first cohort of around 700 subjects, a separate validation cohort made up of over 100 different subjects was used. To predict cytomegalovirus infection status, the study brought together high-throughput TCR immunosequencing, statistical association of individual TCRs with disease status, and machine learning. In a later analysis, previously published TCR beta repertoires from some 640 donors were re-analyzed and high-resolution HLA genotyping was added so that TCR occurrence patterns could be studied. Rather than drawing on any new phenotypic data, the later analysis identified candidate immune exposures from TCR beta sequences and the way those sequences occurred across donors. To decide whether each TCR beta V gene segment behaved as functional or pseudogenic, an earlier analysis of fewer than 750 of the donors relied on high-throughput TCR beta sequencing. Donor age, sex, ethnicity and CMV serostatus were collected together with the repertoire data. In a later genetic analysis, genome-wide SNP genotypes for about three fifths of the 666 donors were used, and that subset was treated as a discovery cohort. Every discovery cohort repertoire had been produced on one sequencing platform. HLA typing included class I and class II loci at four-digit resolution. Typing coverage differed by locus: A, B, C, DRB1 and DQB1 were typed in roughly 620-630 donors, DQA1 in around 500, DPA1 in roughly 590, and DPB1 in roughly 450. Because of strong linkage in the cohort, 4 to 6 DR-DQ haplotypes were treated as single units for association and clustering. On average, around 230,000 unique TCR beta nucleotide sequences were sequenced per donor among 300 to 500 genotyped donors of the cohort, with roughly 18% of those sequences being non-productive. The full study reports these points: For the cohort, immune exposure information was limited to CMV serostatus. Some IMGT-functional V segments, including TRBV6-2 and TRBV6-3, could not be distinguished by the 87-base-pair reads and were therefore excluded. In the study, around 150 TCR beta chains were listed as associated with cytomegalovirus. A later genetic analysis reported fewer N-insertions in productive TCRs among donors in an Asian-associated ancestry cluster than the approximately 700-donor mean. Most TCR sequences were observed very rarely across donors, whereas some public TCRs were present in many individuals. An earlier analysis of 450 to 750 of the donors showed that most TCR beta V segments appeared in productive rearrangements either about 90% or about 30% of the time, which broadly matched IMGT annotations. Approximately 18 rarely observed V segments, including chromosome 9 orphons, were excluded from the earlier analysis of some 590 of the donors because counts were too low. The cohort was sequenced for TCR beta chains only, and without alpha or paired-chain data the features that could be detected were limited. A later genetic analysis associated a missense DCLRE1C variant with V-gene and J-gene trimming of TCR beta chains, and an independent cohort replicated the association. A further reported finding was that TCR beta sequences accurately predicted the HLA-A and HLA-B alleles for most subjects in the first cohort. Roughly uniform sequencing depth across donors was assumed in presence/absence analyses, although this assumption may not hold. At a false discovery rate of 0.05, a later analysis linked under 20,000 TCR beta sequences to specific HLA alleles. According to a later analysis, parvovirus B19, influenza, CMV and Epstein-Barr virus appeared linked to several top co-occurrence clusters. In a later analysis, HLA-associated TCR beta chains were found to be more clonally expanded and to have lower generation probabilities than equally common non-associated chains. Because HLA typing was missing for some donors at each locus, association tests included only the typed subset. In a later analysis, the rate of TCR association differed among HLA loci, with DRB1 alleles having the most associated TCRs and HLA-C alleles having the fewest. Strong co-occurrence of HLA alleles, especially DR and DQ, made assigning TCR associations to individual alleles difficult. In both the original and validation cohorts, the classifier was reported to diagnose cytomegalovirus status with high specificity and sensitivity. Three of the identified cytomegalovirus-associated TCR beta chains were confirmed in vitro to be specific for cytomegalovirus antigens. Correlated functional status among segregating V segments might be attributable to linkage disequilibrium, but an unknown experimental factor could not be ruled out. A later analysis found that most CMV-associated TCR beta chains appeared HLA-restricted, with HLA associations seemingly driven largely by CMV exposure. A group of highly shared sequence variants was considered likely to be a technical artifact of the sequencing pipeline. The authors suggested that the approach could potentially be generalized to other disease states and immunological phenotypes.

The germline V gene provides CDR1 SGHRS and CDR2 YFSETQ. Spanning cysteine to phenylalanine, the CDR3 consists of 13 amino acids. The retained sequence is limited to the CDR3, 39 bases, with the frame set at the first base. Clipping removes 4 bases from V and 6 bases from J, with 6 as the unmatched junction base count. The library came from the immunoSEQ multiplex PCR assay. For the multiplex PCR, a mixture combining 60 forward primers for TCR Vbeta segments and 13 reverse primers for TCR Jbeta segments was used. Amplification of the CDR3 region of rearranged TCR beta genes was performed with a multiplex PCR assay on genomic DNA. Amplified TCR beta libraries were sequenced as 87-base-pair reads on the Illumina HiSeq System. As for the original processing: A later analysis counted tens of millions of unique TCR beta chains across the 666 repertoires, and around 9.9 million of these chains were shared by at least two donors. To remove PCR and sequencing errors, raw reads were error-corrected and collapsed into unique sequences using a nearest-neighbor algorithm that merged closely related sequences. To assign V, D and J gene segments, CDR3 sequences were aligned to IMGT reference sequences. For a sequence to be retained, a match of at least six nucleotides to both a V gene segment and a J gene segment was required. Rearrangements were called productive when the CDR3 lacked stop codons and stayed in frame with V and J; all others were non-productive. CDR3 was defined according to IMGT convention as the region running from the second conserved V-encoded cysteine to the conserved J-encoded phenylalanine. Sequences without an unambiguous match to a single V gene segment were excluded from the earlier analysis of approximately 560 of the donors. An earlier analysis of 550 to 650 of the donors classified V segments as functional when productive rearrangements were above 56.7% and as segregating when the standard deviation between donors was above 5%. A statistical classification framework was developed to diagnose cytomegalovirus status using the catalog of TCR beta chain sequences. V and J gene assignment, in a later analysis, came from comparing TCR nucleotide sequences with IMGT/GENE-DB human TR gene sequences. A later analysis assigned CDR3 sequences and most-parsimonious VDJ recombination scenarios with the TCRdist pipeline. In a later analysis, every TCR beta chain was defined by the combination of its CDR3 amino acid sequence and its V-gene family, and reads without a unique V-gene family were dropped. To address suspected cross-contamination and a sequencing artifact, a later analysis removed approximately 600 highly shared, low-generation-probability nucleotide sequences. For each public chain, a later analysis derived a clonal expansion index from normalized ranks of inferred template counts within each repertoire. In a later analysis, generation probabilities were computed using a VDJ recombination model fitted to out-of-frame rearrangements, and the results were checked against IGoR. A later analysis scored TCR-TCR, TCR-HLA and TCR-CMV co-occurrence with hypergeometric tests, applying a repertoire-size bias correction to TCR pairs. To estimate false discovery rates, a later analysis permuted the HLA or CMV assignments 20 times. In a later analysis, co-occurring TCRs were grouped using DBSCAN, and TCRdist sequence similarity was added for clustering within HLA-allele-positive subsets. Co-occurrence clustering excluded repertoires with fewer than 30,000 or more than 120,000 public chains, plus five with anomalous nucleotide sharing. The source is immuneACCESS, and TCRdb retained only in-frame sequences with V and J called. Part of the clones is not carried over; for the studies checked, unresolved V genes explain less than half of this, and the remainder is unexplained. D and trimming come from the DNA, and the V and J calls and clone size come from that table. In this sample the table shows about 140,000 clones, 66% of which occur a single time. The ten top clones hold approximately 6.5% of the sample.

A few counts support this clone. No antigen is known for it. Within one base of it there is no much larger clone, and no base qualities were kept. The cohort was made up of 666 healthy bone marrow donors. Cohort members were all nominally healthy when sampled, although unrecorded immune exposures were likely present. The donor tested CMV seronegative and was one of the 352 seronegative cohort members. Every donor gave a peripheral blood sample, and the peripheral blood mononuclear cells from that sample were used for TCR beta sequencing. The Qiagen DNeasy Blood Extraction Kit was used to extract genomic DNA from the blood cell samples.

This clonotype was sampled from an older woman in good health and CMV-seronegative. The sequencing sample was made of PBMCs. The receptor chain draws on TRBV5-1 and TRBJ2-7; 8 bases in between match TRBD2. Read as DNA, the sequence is TGCGCCAGCAGCCCGGGGGGGCCACGCGAGCAGTACTTC. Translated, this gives CASSPGGPREQYF. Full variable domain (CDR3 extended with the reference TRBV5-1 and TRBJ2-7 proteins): KAGVTQTPRYLIKTRGQQVTLSCSPISGHRSVSWYQQTPGQGLQFLFEYFSETQRNKGNFPGRFSGRQFSNSRSEMNVSTLELGDSALYLCASSPGGPREQYFGPGTRLTVT.